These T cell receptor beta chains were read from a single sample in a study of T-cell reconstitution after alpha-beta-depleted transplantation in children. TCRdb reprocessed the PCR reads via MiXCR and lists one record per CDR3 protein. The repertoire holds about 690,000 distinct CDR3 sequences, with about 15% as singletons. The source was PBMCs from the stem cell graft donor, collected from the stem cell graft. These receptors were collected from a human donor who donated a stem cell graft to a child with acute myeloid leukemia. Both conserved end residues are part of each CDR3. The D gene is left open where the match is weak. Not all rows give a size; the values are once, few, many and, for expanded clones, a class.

CSASRGRIFNSPLHF	TGCAGTGCTAGTCGGGGGAGGATTTTTAATTCACCCCTCCACTTT	TRBV20-1	TRBJ1-6	many	.
CASSPRLYWDREDGYTF	TGTGCCAGCAGCCCTCGCCTATACTGGGACAGGGAAGATGGCTACACCTTC	TRBV11-2	TRBJ1-2	.	TRBD1
CASSSASNSPLHF	TGTGCCAGCAGCTCAGCCTCGAATTCACCCCTCCACTTT	TRBV7-2	TRBJ1-6	few	.
CASSSDRFRTDTQYF	TGTGCCAGCAGCTCTGACAGGTTTCGCACAGATACGCAGTATTTT	TRBV7-2	TRBJ2-3	many	.
CASSLLAGGPNTQYF	TGTGCCAGCAGCCTCCTAGCGGGGGGGCCGAATACGCAGTATTTT	TRBV7-2	TRBJ2-3	.	TRBD2
CATSDWGNTDTQYF	TGTGCCACCAGTGATTGGGGGAACACAGATACGCAGTATTTT	TRBV24-1	TRBJ2-3	many	.
CASSLTAGGEETQYF	TGTGCCAGCAGCTTAACTGCGGGGGGAGAAGAGACCCAGTACTTC	TRBV7-9	TRBJ2-5	.	TRBD2
CAGSSNTGELFF	TGCGCCGGCAGTTCTAACACCGGGGAGCTGTTTTTT	TRBV5-1	TRBJ2-2	.	.
CASSFDGDLRGQPQHF	TGCGCCAGCAGCTTTGACGGGGACCTCCGAGGACAGCCCCAGCATTTT	TRBV5-1	TRBJ1-5	few	.
CSVAIDQETQYF	TGCAGCGTTGCCATAGACCAAGAGACCCAGTACTTC	TRBV29-1	TRBJ2-5	many	.
CSVELSNKGYTF	TGCAGCGTTGAATTATCCAACAAAGGCTACACCTTC	TRBV29-1	TRBJ1-2	few	.
CASSLLGTAYYEQYF	TGTGCCAGCAGCCTCCTCGGGACGGCCTACTACGAGCAGTACTTC	TRBV6-2/TRBV6-3	TRBJ2-7	.	.
CASSGTGSNQPQHF	TGTGCCAGCAGCGGGACAGGGAGTAATCAGCCCCAGCATTTT	TRBV7-2	TRBJ1-5	many	TRBD1
CASSQATSASSYNEQFF	TGTGCCAGCAGCCAAGCTACTAGCGCCAGCTCCTACAATGAGCAGTTCTTC	TRBV4-2	TRBJ2-1	.	TRBD2
CSARDRATGGYGYTF	TGCAGTGCTAGAGATCGGGCGACAGGAGGCTATGGCTACACCTTC	TRBV20-1	TRBJ1-2	few	.
CASSWAGRSTDTQYF	TGTGCCAGCAGCTGGGCGGGGCGAAGCACAGATACGCAGTATTTT	TRBV7-2	TRBJ2-3	many	.
CAIRPGQGAYGYTF	TGTGCCATCAGGCCGGGACAGGGGGCCTATGGCTACACCTTC	TRBV10-3	TRBJ1-2	few	TRBD1
CASSLTGTGDYGYTF	TGTGCCAGCAGCCTTACCGGGACAGGGGACTATGGCTACACCTTC	TRBV7-3	TRBJ1-2	.	TRBD1
CASSVRESGNTIYF	TGTGCCAGCAGCGTGAGGGAATCCGGAAACACCATATATTTT	TRBV7-2	TRBJ1-3	few	.
CASSLTGDLTFSPLHF	TGTGCCAGCAGTTTAACGGGGGACCTTACATTTTCACCCCTCCACTTT	TRBV28	TRBJ1-6	few	.
CASSAQGVSYTF	TGTGCCAGCAGTGCACAGGGAGTGAGCTACACCTTC	TRBV25-1	TRBJ1-2	many	.
CASSQDQGPGANVLTF	TGCGCCAGCAGCCAAGATCAGGGGCCTGGGGCCAACGTCCTGACTTTC	TRBV4-3	TRBJ2-6	many	.
CASTWGGGQGFNQPQHF	TGTGCCAGCACCTGGGGTGGGGGACAGGGCTTCAATCAGCCCCAGCATTTT	TRBV6-1	TRBJ1-5	many	TRBD1
CAMGRGNTIYF	TGTGCCATGGGGCGTGGAAACACCATATATTTT	TRBV10-3	TRBJ1-3	.	.
CASSLFSGGSPYQETQYF	TGTGCCAGCAGCTTATTTAGCGGGGGGTCTCCGTACCAAGAGACCCAGTACTTC	TRBV9	TRBJ2-5	.	TRBD2
CASSGSTGKAFF	TGTGCCAGCAGCGGGTCGACAGGAAAAGCTTTCTTT	TRBV5-6	TRBJ1-1	many	.
CASSLASRVRETQYF	TGTGCCAGCAGCTTGGCCAGCAGGGTGAGGGAGACCCAGTACTTC	TRBV5-4	TRBJ2-5	.	.
CATSDSTEYGYTF	TGTGCCACCAGTGATTCGACAGAGTATGGCTACACCTTC	TRBV24-1	TRBJ1-2	.	.
CASGTDRDEQFF	TGCGCCAGCGGGACGGACAGGGATGAGCAGTTCTTC	TRBV5-1	TRBJ2-1	.	TRBD1
CSAGTGEGSYGYTF	TGCAGTGCTGGTACAGGGGAAGGGAGCTATGGCTACACCTTC	TRBV20-1	TRBJ1-2	many	TRBD1
CASTTPATEAFF	TGTGCCAGCACCACGCCGGCGACTGAAGCTTTCTTT	TRBV12-3/TRBV12-4	TRBJ1-1	few	.
CASTTSYTQYF	TGTGCCAGCACGACCTCATATACGCAGTATTTT	TRBV12-3/TRBV12-4	TRBJ2-3	.	.
CASSFSGDEQYF	TGTGCCAGCAGCTTTAGCGGGGACGAGCAGTACTTC	TRBV7-2	TRBJ2-7	few	TRBD2
CASSWTEAAGEKLFF	TGTGCCAGCAGCTGGACCGAAGCGGCTGGTGAAAAACTGTTTTTT	TRBV5-5	TRBJ1-4	few	.
CSAPGQGVQPQHF	TGCAGTGCTCCGGGACAGGGGGTTCAGCCCCAGCATTTT	TRBV20-1	TRBJ1-5	many	TRBD1
CSGRAAGGNTIYF	TGCAGCGGCCGGGCCGCGGGTGGAAACACCATATATTTT	TRBV29-1	TRBJ1-3	.	.
CSVEGGAGGTDTQYF	TGCAGCGTTGAGGGGGGTGCGGGAGGAACAGATACGCAGTATTTT	TRBV29-1	TRBJ2-3	many	TRBD2
CASSGGTSGGTSYNEQFF	TGTGCCAGCAGCGGAGGGACTAGCGGGGGGACGTCCTACAATGAGCAGTTCTTC	TRBV6-1	TRBJ2-1	.	TRBD2
CASSYLREGGELFF	TGTGCCAGCAGTTACTTGCGAGAGGGCGGGGAGCTGTTTTTT	TRBV6-2/TRBV6-3	TRBJ2-2	.	.
CSANPGGLGNTEAFF	TGCAGTGCCAATCCAGGGGGCTTGGGAAACACTGAAGCTTTCTTT	TRBV20-1	TRBJ1-1	many	TRBD1
CSARDAASSYNSPLHF	TGCAGTGCTAGAGATGCGGCGAGCTCCTATAATTCACCCCTCCACTTT	TRBV20-1	TRBJ1-6	few	.
CASSRQGTSYNSPLHF	TGTGCCAGCAGTCGACAGGGGACCTCCTATAATTCACCCCTCCACTTT	TRBV12-3/TRBV12-4	TRBJ1-6	many	TRBD1
CASSEETVNYGYTF	TGTGCCAGCAGTGAGGAGACAGTCAACTATGGCTACACCTTC	TRBV25-1	TRBJ1-2	many	.
CASSLDVAGAEAFF	TGTGCCAGCAGCTTAGATGTCGCGGGCGCTGAAGCTTTCTTT	TRBV7-9	TRBJ1-1	.	.
CASSFDRGRGSTEAFF	TGTGCCAGCAGTTTCGACAGGGGGCGAGGATCCACTGAAGCTTTCTTT	TRBV12-3/TRBV12-4	TRBJ1-1	many	TRBD1
CASSQKRTLGREKLFF	TGTGCCAGCAGCCAAAAACGGACCCTTGGACGCGAAAAACTGTTTTTT	TRBV7-8	TRBJ1-4	.	.
CSASARYSYNEQFF	TGCAGTGCGTCCGCAAGATACTCCTACAATGAGCAGTTCTTC	TRBV20-1	TRBJ2-1	.	.
CASSLGLLGARGYTF	TGTGCCAGCAGCTTGGGTCTTCTGGGGGCGCGAGGCTACACCTTC	TRBV5-5	TRBJ1-2	many	.
CASSPWTAGETQYF	TGTGCCAGCAGCCCCTGGACAGCCGGAGAGACCCAGTACTTC	TRBV7-2	TRBJ2-5	.	.
CSVEVGGGGKLFF	TGCAGCGTTGAAGTTGGGGGCGGGGGAAAACTGTTTTTT	TRBV29-1	TRBJ1-4	.	.
CASSKRGAGGRTDTQYF	TGTGCCAGCAGCAAAAGGGGAGCGGGGGGCCGCACAGATACGCAGTATTTT	TRBV7-3	TRBJ2-3	.	TRBD2
CASSPGTRSSYNEQFF	TGCGCCAGCAGCCCCGGGACTCGAAGCTCCTACAATGAGCAGTTCTTC	TRBV5-1	TRBJ2-1	few	.
CASSLAGANYEQYF	TGTGCCAGCAGCTTGGCAGGGGCCAACTACGAGCAGTACTTC	TRBV7-9	TRBJ2-7	few	.
CATSDSGTAYNEQFF	TGTGCCACCAGTGACTCCGGGACGGCCTACAATGAGCAGTTCTTC	TRBV24-1	TRBJ2-1	.	.